Detailed here is one T cell receptor (beta chain). These data are taken from a study of blood T cell repertoires in COVID-19. Study summary: COVID-19 samples from acute and convalescent phases originated in the United States, Italy and Spain. T cells, B-cell-depleted T cells, or PBMCs supplied cDNA or gDNA.

The germline gives CDR1 SGDLS, CDR2 YYNGEE. V was pared by 6 bases and J by 6 bases, with 15 bases of the junction left unmatched. The CDR3 contains 16 residues. Per the study methods: Researchers report that nucleated cell counts were estimated from reference gene primer amplification. Here immunoSEQ multiplex PCR was the method, and the copy in TCRdb shows in-frame clones only, minus some. The V and J calls and clone size were taken over from that table, and D and trimming were inferred from the DNA. The sample records 150,000 to 200,000 clones, less than 90% being singletons. Sequencing was carried out using peripheral blood. The sequence derives from a man between 65 and 85 years old with active or convalescent COVID-19. The V and J genes are TRBV9 and TRBJ2-3, with 8 positions matching TRBD2. The CDR3 loop reads CASNRAGASEFDTQYF. CDR3 bases: TGTGCCAGCAATAGAGCGGGGGCCTCAGAGTTTGATACGCAGTATTTT. The variable domain in full, with the rest retrieved from reference TRBV9 and TRBJ2-3, is DSGVTQTPKHLITATGQRVTLRCSPRSGDLSVYWYQQSLDQGLQFLIQYYNGEERAKGNILERFSAQQFPDLHSELNLSSLELGDSALYFCASNRAGASEFDTQYFGPGTRLTVL.